Listed here are 29 T cell receptor beta chains from one sample, sequenced in a study of blood T cell repertoires in COVID-19. The data were produced by immunoSEQ multiplex PCR, yet TCRdb's version contains in-frame clones alone and is incomplete. The sample carries a few hundred thousand clones, around nine tenths recorded once. Sequencing was carried out using peripheral blood. These receptors all come from a woman aged 25 to 39 with COVID-19, enrolled during active disease.

J is TRBJ2-7 and V is TRBV7-2, with D uncertain. From germline, CDR1 is SGHTA and CDR2 FQGNSA. V was cut by 3 bases and J by 2 bases, with 8 bases left in between. The CDR3 length is 13 residues. The CDR3 is CASSFGQAYEQYF. CDR3 in DNA: TGTGCCAGCAGCTTTGGGCAGGCCTACGAGCAGTACTTC.

V usage is TRBV2 and J usage is TRBJ2-1, with 8 positions matching TRBD2. From germline, CDR1 is SNHLY and CDR2 FYNNEI. With V trimmed by 6 bases and J by 0 bases, 10 bases remained unmatched. This CDR3 region has 17 residues. In DNA, the CDR3 is TGTGCCAGCAGCGTACTACTAGCGGCTAGCTCCTACAATGAGCAGTTCTTC. Its translation is CASSVLLAASSYNEQFF.

The chain uses TRBV19 and TRBJ2-4; D is ambiguous. Germline V CDR1 and CDR2: LNHDA, SQIVND (reference sequence). Trimming took 0 bases from V and 1 from J, leaving 13 bases between them. This CDR3 has 17 amino acids. The CDR3 DNA is TGTGCCAGTAGTATAGAGCTAGATCGCCCTGCCAAAAACATTCAGTACTTC. Its translation is CASSIELDRPAKNIQYF.

The chain has TRBV3-1 (or the pseudogene TRBV3-2) and TRBJ2-5; D unclear. This CDR3 is built from 13 residues. Germline CDR1 reads LGHDT; CDR2 reads YNNKEL (reference sequence). V lost 4 bases, J lost 5 bases, and 11 bases lay in between. The CDR3 DNA is TGTGCCAGCAGCCCCCCCGGGTTGGAGACCCAGTACTTC. Translation gives CASSPPGLETQYF.

V and J are TRBV7-8 and TRBJ2-1, with D possibly matching TRBD1 (5 bases). Germline values: CDR1 SGHVS, CDR2 FQNEAQ. V was shortened by 1 base and J by 7 bases, with 5 bases between the two germline ends. CDR3 length: 12 residues. This chain's CDR3 is CASSLDRNEQFF. CDR3 in DNA: TGTGCCAGCAGCTTAGACAGGAATGAGCAGTTCTTC.

J is TRBJ1-5 and V is TRBV5-5, with TRBD1 matching over 10 bases. Germline trimming cut 4 bases from V and 5 bases from J; bases unmatched to any gene: 6. Germline CDR1 and CDR2: SGHKS and YYEKEE (reference sequence). This CDR3 spans 15 amino acids. In DNA form, the CDR3 reads TGTGCCAGCAGCGTGACAGGGGGCATTTATCAGCCCCAGCATTTT. This encodes CASSVTGGIYQPQHF.

The chain recombines TRBV7-6 with TRBJ2-3; 9 nucleotides align to TRBD2. CDR3 length equals 15 residues. V trimming: 5 bases; J trimming: 2 bases; junction bases outside the gene matches: 5. Per germline, CDR1 SGHVS and CDR2 FNYEAQ. The CDR3 sequence is CASSETSGFTDTQYF. The CDR3 nucleotides are TGTGCCAGCAGCGAGACTAGCGGATTCACAGATACGCAGTATTTT.

The chain is built from TRBV5-1 and TRBJ2-7; D possibly corresponds to TRBD2 (7 bases). The CDR3 spans 15 residues. Germline V gene data show CDR1 as SGHRS and CDR2 as YFSETQ. Trimming removed 1 base at V and 3 bases at J, with 14 bases between. The CDR3 here is CASSLIGGEHYEQYF. The CDR3 DNA reads as TGCGCCAGCAGCTTGATAGGGGGGGAGCACTACGAGCAGTACTTC. The variable domain in full, completed from reference TRBV5-1 and TRBJ2-7, reads KAGVTQTPRYLIKTRGQQVTLSCSPISGHRSVSWYQQTPGQGLQFLFEYFSETQRNKGNFPGRFSGRQFSNSRSEMNVSTLELGDSALYLCASSLIGGEHYEQYFGPGTRLTVT.

This chain joins TRBV11-2 and TRBJ2-1; 11 bases match TRBD2. Germline CDR1 SGHAT, CDR2 FQNNGV. The CDR3 totals 15 residues. Unmatched junction bases numbered 5, after V lost 1 base and J lost 9 bases. The CDR3 DNA sequence: TGTGCCAGCAGCTTAGTGCTAGCGGGAGGAGTTGAGCAGTTCTTC. It yields the protein CASSLVLAGGVEQFF.

The CDR3 sequence: CASSLAGLNTGELFF. DNA of the CDR3: TGTGCCAGCAGCTTAGCGGGACTCAACACCGGGGAGCTGTTTTTT. The rearrangement links TRBV7-8 to TRBJ2-2, with D perhaps matching TRBD2 (6 bases). This CDR3 region has 15 residues. Trimming pared 0 bases from V and 2 bases from J, leaving 7 bases between. Germline V gives CDR1 SGHVS, CDR2 FQNEAQ.

This sequence joins TRBV18 and TRBJ2-5, with D hard to call. The CDR3 extends over 13 amino acids. The germline gives CDR1 KGHSH, CDR2 LQKENI. Trimming left V 4 bases short and J 5 bases short, with 11 bases between. CDR3 nucleotide sequence: TGTGCCAGCTCACAACAGTCTGCCGAGACCCAGTACTTC. Protein product: CASSQQSAETQYF.

In DNA, the CDR3 is TGTGCCAGCAGCCAAGATCCAGGGATCACCGGGGAGCTGTTTTTT. It codes for CASSQDPGITGELFF. The J gene is TRBJ2-2, the V gene TRBV3-1 (or the pseudogene TRBV3-2); D possibly corresponds to TRBD1 (5 bases). The germline V gene encodes CDR1 LGHDT and CDR2 YNNKEL (reference sequence). Trimming shortened V by 0 bases and J by 4 bases, and 9 bases separated the two germline ends. The CDR3 has 15 residues.

There are a few counts of this clone. Other DNA sequences in this specimen translate into the identical CDR3. This sequence joins TRBV7-9 and TRBJ2-5; the match to TRBD2 covers 7 bases. This CDR3 spans 14 amino acids. Trimming cost V 5 bases and J 5 bases; bases outside gene matches: 8. Germline CDR1 and CDR2: SEHNR and FQNEAQ (reference sequence). CDR3 protein: CASSGGSGRETQYF. The CDR3 DNA reads TGTGCCAGCAGCGGGGGTAGCGGGCGGGAGACCCAGTACTTC.

This sequence joins TRBV5-5 and TRBJ2-5; 12 positions match TRBD1. Germline V gene sequence: CDR1 SGHKS, CDR2 YYEKEE (reference sequence). The CDR3 runs 14 residues. After removal of 4 bases from V and 5 bases from J, the junction contained 3 bases not matched to a gene. CDR3 amino acids: CASSRDRGRETQYF. CDR3 sequence (DNA): TGTGCCAGCAGCAGGGACAGGGGGCGGGAGACCCAGTACTTC.

This chain links TRBV29-1 with TRBJ2-7, with 9 bases identical to TRBD2. Looked up from germline, CDR1 is SQVTM and CDR2 is ANQGSEA. The trim removed 4 bases at V and 3 bases at J, leaving 7 bases unmatched. The CDR3 runs to 14 residues. CDR3 DNA sequence: TGCAGCGTTGGAGTAGCGGGAGAGTACTACGAGCAGTACTTC. This gives the protein CSVGVAGEYYEQYF.

This clone was seen once. J is TRBJ2-1 and V is TRBV28; 7 nucleotides align to TRBD1. The V gene end was trimmed by 5 bases and the J gene end by 7 bases; junction bases not matched to a gene: 8. The CDR3 has 14 residues. Germline V gene data show CDR1 as MDHEN and CDR2 as SYDVKM. DNA for the CDR3: TGTGCCAGCAGTATAGGACAGGATGGGAATGAGCAGTTCTTC. Protein product: CASSIGQDGNEQFF.

The chain links TRBV7-3 to TRBJ2-7; D perhaps matches TRBD2 (6 bases). Germline CDR1 SGHTA, CDR2 FQGTGA. The CDR3 sequence is 15 residues long. V lost 5 bases and J 4 bases, leaving 18 bases between the germline ends. CDR3 DNA: TGTGCCAGCAGCGCCACCGGAGGGAGTCCATACGAGCAGTACTTC. Amino acids: CASSATGGSPYEQYF.

To note about this clone: The limits of the CDR3 on the DNA are not certain, so only TCRdb's listed CDR3 is given. The rearrangement joins TRBV28 to TRBJ2-5; the table's D gene call, TRBD1, was not cross checked with the DNA. From germline, CDR1 is MDHEN and CDR2 SYDVKM. From its first to its last residue, the CDR3 has 15 amino acids. CDR3: CASSSSGQGKETQYF.

This clone was observed once. V is TRBV30 and J is TRBJ1-6; D not resolved. Germline V gene data show CDR1 as GTSNPN and CDR2 as SVGIG (reference sequence). The CDR3 has 14 amino acids. The V end was cut by 2 bases, the J end by 13 bases, with 18 bases between. CDR3 bases: TGTGCCTGGAGTCCCCCTCCCGGGAGCGGGCCCCTCCACTTT. Encoded protein: CAWSPPPGSGPLHF.

The chain employs TRBV6-6 and TRBJ2-2; 8 bases map to TRBD1. Per germline, CDR1 MNHNY and CDR2 SVGAGI (reference sequence). With V trimmed by 8 bases and J by 5 bases, 4 bases remained unmatched. This CDR3 has 13 amino acids. The CDR3 DNA reads as TGTGCCAGCGGCAGGGGGCGAACCGGGGAGCTGTTTTTT. Amino acids: CASGRGRTGELFF.

The chain joins TRBV5-1 to TRBJ2-7; 9 positions match TRBD2. V dropped 4 bases and J dropped 6; count of bases not matched to a gene: 8. This CDR3 is 14 amino acids long. Germline V lookup: CDR1 SGHRS, CDR2 YFSETQ. CDR3 coding DNA: TGCGCCAGCAGCCCCGTGGGACTAGCAGCCGAGCAGTACTTC. It is translated as CASSPVGLAAEQYF.

The genes are TRBV10-1 and TRBJ2-7; D unclear. CDR3 length equals 14 residues. Trimming removed 5 bases from V and 0 bases from J, with 11 bases in between. Per the germline V gene, CDR1 is WNHNN and CDR2 is SYGVQD (reference sequence). CDR3 sequence reads: CASSQDPSSYEQYF. CDR3 coding DNA: TGCGCCAGCAGTCAAGATCCTAGCTCCTACGAGCAGTACTTC.

V is TRBV5-1 and J is TRBJ2-1, with 9 nucleotides matching TRBD2. The CDR3 has 16 residues. CDR1 is SGHRS and CDR2 is YFSETQ in the germline V gene. The V gene end was trimmed by 4 bases and the J gene end by 2 bases; junction bases not matched to a gene: 7. The CDR3 DNA follows: TGCGCCAGCAGCCCATTAGCGGGGGAGACCTACAATGAGCAGTTCTTC. Translated, it gives CASSPLAGETYNEQFF.

The CDR3 DNA reads as TGTGCCAGCAGCCAAAGGGGAGGGGAGGCTTTCTTT. Its translation: CASSQRGGEAFF. The chain links TRBV3-1 (or the pseudogene TRBV3-2) to TRBJ1-1; tentative D call: TRBD1 (5 bases). Germline V lookup: CDR1 LGHDT, CDR2 YNNKEL (reference sequence). CDR3 length: 12 amino acids. The germline V and J ends were trimmed by 2 bases and 11 bases, with 12 bases remaining between them.

This clone was counted a single time. The J gene is TRBJ2-3, the V gene TRBV29-1, with 14 positions matching TRBD2. The CDR3 is 16 amino acids. Germline values: CDR1 SQVTM, CDR2 ANQGSEA. J gave up 6 bases and V 6 bases, and 11 bases lay outside the gene matches. Here the CDR3 reads CSVRPGLAGEGDTQYF. CDR3 nucleotide sequence: TGCAGCGTGAGACCGGGACTAGCGGGAGAGGGGGATACGCAGTATTTT.

This clone was recorded once. The chain employs TRBV5-1 and TRBJ1-5; D is possibly TRBD1 (5 bases). V was clipped by 2 bases and J by 5 bases, with 11 bases between them. Germline V CDR1 and CDR2: SGHRS, YFSETQ. CDR3 size: 14 residues. The CDR3 loop reads CASSFRGGDQPQHF. CDR3 nucleotides: TGCGCCAGCAGCTTCCGGGGGGGAGATCAGCCCCAGCATTTT. The full variable domain, with the rest looked up from reference TRBV5-1 and TRBJ1-5, is KAGVTQTPRYLIKTRGQQVTLSCSPISGHRSVSWYQQTPGQGLQFLFEYFSETQRNKGNFPGRFSGRQFSNSRSEMNVSTLELGDSALYLCASSFRGGDQPQHFGDGTRLSIL.

The rearrangement links TRBV10-3 to TRBJ2-3; 7 bases match TRBD2. The CDR3 has 16 amino acids. V was pared by 8 bases and J by 2 bases, with 13 bases of the junction left unmatched. Germline V gene lookup returns CDR1 ENHRY and CDR2 SYGVKD. The CDR3 bases are TGTGCCATCTCCGACTTCGGCGGGAGAAACACAGATACGCAGTATTTT. Protein sequence: CAISDFGGRNTDTQYF.

The J gene is TRBJ2-5, the V gene TRBV3-1 (or the pseudogene TRBV3-2), with 9 positions matching TRBD1. CDR3 length equals 15 residues. CDR1 is LGHDT, CDR2 YNNKEL, per germline (reference sequence). Germline trimming cut 0 bases from V and 5 bases from J; bases unmatched to any gene: 4. The CDR3 protein is CASSQDRDRVETQYF. The DNA for the CDR3 is TGTGCCAGCAGCCAAGATAGGGACAGGGTGGAGACCCAGTACTTC.

The genes are TRBV2 and TRBJ2-3; a weak D match, TRBD1 (6 bases). Germline V CDR1 and CDR2: SNHLY, FYNNEI. Trimming removed 0 bases from V and 11 bases from J, with 18 bases in between. The CDR3 sequence is 15 residues long. In nucleotides, the CDR3 is TGTGCCAGCAGTGAAGCGCTTCAAGGGGGTGTTGGGCAGTATTTT. Translated, it gives CASSEALQGGVGQYF.